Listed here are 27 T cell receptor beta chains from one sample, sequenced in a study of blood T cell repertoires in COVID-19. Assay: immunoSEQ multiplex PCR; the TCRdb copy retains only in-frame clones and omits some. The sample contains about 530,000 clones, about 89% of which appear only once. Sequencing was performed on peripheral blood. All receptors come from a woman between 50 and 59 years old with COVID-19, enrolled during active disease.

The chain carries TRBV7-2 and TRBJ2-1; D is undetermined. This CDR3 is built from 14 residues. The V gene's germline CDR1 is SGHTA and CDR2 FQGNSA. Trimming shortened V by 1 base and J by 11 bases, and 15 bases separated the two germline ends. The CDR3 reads CASSLGNRPSKQFF. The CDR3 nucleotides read TGTGCCAGCAGCTTAGGAAACAGACCCAGCAAGCAGTTCTTC.

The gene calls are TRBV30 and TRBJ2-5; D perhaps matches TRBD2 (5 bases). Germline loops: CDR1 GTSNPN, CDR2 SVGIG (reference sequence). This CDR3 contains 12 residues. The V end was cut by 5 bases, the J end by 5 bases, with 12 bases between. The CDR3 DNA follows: TGTGCCTGGTCTTTCTCGGGGGAGACCCAGTACTTC. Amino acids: CAWSFSGETQYF.

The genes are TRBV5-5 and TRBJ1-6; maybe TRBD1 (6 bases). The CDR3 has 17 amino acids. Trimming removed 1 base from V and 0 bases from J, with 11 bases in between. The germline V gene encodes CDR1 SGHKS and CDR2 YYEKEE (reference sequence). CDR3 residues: CASSLSRTVSYNSPLHF. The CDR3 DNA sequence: TGTGCCAGCAGCTTGTCCCGGACAGTCTCCTATAATTCACCCCTCCACTTT.

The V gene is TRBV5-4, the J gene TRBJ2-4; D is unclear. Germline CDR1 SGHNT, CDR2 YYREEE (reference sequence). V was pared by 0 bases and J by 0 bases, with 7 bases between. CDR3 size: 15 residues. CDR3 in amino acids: CASSLVLLAKNIQYF. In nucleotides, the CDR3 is TGTGCCAGCAGCTTGGTCCTGTTAGCCAAAAACATTCAGTACTTC.

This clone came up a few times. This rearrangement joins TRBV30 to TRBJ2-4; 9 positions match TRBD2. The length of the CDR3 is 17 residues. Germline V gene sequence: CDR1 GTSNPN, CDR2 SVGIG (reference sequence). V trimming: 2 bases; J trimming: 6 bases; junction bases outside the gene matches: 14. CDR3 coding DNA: TGTGCCTGGAGTCGGGCGGGGGGGCCGATAGGATTAAACATTCAGTACTTC. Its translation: CAWSRAGGPIGLNIQYF.

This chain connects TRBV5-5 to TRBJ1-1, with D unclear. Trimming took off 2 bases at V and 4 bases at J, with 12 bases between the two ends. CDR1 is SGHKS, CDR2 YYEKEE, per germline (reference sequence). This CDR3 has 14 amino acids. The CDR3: CASSFTGRSTEAFF. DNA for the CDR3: TGTGCCAGCAGCTTTACTGGGAGGAGCACTGAAGCTTTCTTT.

CDR3 coding DNA: TGTGCCAGCAGCCTCTGGGCACGGGGGACAGATACGCAGTATTTT. It specifies CASSLWARGTDTQYF. This rearrangement joins TRBV7-9 to TRBJ2-3, with D maybe TRBD2 (6 bases). The germline V gene encodes CDR1 SEHNR and CDR2 FQNEAQ (reference sequence). With 5 bases removed from V and 3 bases from J, the gap between germline ends came to 15 bases. The CDR3 is made up of 15 amino acids.

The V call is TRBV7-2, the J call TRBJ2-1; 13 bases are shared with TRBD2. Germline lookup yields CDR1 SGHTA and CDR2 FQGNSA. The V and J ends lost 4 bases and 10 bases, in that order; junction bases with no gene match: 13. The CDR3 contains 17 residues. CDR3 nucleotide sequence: TGTGCCAGCAGCTCCTTGGGGGCTGGGACTAGCGGGGAGGAGCAGTTCTTC. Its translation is CASSSLGAGTSGEEQFF.

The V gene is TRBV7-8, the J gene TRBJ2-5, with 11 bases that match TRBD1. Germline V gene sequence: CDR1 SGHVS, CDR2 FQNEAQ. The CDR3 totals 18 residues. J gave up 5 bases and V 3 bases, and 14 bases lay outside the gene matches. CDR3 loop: CASSFFIPGQGERETQYF. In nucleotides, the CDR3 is TGTGCCAGCAGCTTTTTTATTCCGGGACAGGGGGAACGGGAGACCCAGTACTTC.

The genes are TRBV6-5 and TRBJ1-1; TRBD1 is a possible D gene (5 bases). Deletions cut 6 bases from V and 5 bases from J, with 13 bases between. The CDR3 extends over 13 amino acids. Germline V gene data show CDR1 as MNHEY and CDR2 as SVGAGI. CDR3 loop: CASSLQGLTEAFF. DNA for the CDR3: TGTGCCAGCAGCCTCCAGGGTCTTACTGAAGCTTTCTTT.

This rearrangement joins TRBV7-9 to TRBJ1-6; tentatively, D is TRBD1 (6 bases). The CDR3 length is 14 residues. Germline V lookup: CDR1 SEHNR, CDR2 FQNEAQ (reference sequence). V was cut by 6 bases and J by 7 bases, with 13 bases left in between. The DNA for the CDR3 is TGTGCCAGCAGTTTCCGGGACACCAATTCACCCCTCCACTTT. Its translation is CASSFRDTNSPLHF.

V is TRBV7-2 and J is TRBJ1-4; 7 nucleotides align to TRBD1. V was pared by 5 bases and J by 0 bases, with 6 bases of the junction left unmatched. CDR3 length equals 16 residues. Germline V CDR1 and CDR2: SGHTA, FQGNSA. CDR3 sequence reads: CASSLDRVATNEKLFF. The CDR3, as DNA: TGTGCCAGCAGCCTCGACAGGGTTGCAACTAATGAAAAACTGTTTTTT.

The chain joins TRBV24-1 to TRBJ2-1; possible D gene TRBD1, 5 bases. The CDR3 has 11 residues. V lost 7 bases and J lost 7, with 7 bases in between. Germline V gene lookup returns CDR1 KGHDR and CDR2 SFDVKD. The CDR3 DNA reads TGTGCCACCAGGGACAAGAATGAGCAGTTCTTC. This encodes CATRDKNEQFF.

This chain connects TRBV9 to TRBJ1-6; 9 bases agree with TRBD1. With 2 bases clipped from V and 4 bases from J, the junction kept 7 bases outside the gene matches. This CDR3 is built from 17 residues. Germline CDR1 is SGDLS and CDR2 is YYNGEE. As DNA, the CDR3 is TGTGCCAGCAGCGTCGGGGACAGGGCTTATTATAATTCACCCCTCCACTTT. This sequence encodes CASSVGDRAYYNSPLHF.

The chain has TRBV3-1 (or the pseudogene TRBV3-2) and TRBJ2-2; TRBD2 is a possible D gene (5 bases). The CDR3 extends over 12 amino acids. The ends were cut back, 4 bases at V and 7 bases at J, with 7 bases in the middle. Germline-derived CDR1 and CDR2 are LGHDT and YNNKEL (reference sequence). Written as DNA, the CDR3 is TGTGCCAGCAGCCCTGCGGGCGGGGAGCTGTTTTTT. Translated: CASSPAGGELFF.

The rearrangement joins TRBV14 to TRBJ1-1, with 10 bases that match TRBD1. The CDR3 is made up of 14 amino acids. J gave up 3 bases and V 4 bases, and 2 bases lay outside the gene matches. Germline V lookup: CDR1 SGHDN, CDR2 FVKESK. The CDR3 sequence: CASSPDRGYTEAFF. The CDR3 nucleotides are TGTGCCAGCAGCCCGGACAGGGGGTACACTGAAGCTTTCTTT.

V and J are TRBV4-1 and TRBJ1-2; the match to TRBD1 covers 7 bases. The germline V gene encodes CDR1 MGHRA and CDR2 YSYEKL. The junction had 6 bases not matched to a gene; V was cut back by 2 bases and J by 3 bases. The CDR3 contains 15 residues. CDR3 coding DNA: TGCGCCAGCAGCCAACCAGACAGGGCAGACTATGGCTACACCTTC. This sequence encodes CASSQPDRADYGYTF.

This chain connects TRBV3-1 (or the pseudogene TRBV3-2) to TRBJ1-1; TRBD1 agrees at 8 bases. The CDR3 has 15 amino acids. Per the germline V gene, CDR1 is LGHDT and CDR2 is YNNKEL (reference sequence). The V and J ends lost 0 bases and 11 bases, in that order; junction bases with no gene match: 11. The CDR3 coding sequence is TGTGCCAGCAGCCAAGAGGGTGGGACAGGTCGAGGGGCTTTCTTT. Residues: CASSQEGGTGRGAFF.

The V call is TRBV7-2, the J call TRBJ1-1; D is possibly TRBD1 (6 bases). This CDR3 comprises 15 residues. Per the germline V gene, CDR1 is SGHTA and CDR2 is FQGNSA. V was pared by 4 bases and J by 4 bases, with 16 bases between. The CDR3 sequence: CASSWRQGSRTEAFF. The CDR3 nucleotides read TGTGCCAGCAGCTGGCGGCAGGGGTCGCGCACTGAAGCTTTCTTT.

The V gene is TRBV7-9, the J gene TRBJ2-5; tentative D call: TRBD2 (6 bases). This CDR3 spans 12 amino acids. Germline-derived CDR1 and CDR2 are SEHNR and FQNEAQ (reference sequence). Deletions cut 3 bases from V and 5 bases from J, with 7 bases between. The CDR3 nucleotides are TGTGCCAGCAGCTTTGGGGGGGAGACCCAGTACTTC. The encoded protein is CASSFGGETQYF.

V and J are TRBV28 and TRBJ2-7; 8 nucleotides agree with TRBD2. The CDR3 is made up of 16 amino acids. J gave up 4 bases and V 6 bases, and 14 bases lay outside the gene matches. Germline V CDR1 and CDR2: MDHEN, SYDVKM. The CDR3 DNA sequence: TGTGCCAGCAGGGCAACGGGGGGGGTACTTAATTACGAGCAGTACTTC. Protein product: CASRATGGVLNYEQYF.

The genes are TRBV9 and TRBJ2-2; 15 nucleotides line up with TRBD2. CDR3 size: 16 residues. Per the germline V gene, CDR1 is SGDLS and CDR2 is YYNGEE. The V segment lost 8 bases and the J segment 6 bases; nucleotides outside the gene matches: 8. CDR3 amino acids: CASGLAGGLFSGELFF. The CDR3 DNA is TGTGCCAGTGGACTAGCGGGGGGGCTCTTCTCCGGGGAGCTGTTTTTT. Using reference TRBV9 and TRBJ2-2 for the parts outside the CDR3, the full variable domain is DSGVTQTPKHLITATGQRVTLRCSPRSGDLSVYWYQQSLDQGLQFLIQYYNGEERAKGNILERFSAQQFPDLHSELNLSSLELGDSALYFCASGLAGGLFSGELFFGEGSRLTVL.

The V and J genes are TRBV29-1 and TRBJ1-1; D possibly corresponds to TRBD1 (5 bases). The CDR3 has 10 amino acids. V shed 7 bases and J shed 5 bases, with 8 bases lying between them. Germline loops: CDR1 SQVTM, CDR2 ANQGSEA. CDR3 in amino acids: CSGRGTEAFF. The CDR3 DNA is TGCAGCGGTCGGGGGACTGAAGCTTTCTTT.

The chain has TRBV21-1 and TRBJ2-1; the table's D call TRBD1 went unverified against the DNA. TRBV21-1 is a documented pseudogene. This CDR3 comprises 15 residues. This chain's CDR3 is CASSTGEVDGNEQFF. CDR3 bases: TGTGCCAGCAGTACAGGGGAGGTCGACGGCAATGAGCAGTTCTTC.

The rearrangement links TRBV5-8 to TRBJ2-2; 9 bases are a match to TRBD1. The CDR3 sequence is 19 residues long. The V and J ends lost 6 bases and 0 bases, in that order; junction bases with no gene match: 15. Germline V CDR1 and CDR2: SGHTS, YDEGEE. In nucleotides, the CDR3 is TGTGCCAGCAACCTGAATTTGGGACAGGGCCCCGCGAACACCGGGGAGCTGTTTTTT. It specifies CASNLNLGQGPANTGELFF.

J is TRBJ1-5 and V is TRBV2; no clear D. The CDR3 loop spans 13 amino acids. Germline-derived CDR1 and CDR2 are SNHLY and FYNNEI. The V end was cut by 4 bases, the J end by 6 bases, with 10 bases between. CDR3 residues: CASSGEAAQPQHF. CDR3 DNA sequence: TGTGCCAGCAGTGGAGAGGCAGCTCAGCCCCAGCATTTT.

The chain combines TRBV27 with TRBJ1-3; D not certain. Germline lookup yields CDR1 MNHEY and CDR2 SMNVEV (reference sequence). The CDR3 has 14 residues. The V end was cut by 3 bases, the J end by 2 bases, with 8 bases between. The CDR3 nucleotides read TGTGCCAGCAGTTTCTTGGGAGCTGGAAACACCATATATTTT. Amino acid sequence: CASSFLGAGNTIYF.